This is a list of T cell receptor beta chains from one sample in a study of CD8+ T cells in alopecia areata. Produced via immunoSEQ multiplex PCR; TCRdb's table is partial and in-frame only. The data hold fewer than 250,000 clones, with 50% to 60% observed a single time. Sequencing was performed on CD4+ T cells sorted from blood, taken at week 0. The receptors shown here come from a human donor with alopecia areata. Both conserved end residues are part of each CDR3. A D gene is named only where the DNA matches it firmly. A clone size is listed for some rows: how often the clone was seen (once, few, many), or a class if it is expanded.

NA	NA	TRBV15	TRBJ1-2	CATSTELNYGYTF	TGTGCCACCAGCACGGAGCTGAACTATGGCTACACCTTC
NA	NA	TRBV7-6	TRBJ2-5	CASSTQGTPAETQYF	TGTGCCAGCAGCACACAGGGAACTCCGGCAGAGACCCAGTACTTC
few	TRBD1	TRBV5-6	TRBJ2-7	CASILQGGSYEQYF	TGTGCCAGCATCTTACAGGGGGGATCCTACGAGCAGTACTTC
NA	NA	TRBV5-4	TRBJ1-2	CASSLDPGIGYTF	TGTGCCAGCAGCTTGGATCCAGGTATCGGCTACACCTTC
NA	NA	TRBV7-9	TRBJ2-7	CASSLSDSSYEQYF	TGTGCCAGCAGCTTATCGGACAGCTCCTACGAGCAGTACTTC
NA	TRBD1	TRBV5-1	TRBJ2-7	CASSWRDRPLHDEQYF	TGCGCCAGCAGCTGGCGGGACAGGCCCCTCCACGACGAGCAGTACTTC
NA	TRBD1	TRBV29-1	TRBJ2-5	CSVGTGLLGEQYF	TGCAGCGTAGGGACAGGACTTCTGGGTGAGCAGTACTTC
NA	NA	TRBV28	TRBJ1-2	CASSLGPRQIIYYGYTF	TGTGCCAGCAGTTTAGGACCGAGACAGATTATCTACTATGGCTACACCTTC
NA	TRBD2	TRBV29-1	TRBJ2-1	CSVEGDLTSGVSSYNEQFF	TGCAGCGTTGAAGGAGACTTGACTAGCGGGGTCAGCTCCTACAATGAGCAGTTCTTC
NA	NA	TRBV30	TRBJ1-1	CAWRRDNGNTEAFF	TGTGCCTGGCGCCGGGACAATGGGAACACTGAAGCTTTCTTT
NA	TRBD1	TRBV30	TRBJ2-7	CAWSNPGQGEIYEQYF	TGTGCCTGGAGTAATCCCGGACAGGGGGAAATCTACGAGCAGTACTTC
NA	TRBD1	TRBV27	TRBJ2-1	CASRRIDSPGQGFGEQFF	TGTGCCAGCAGACGAATCGATTCTCCGGGACAGGGTTTCGGTGAGCAGTTCTTC
few	TRBD2	TRBV11-2	TRBJ2-1	CASSRSGAGHSYNEQFF	TGTGCCAGCAGCCGCAGCGGGGCGGGTCACTCCTACAATGAGCAGTTCTTC
NA	NA	TRBV18	TRBJ2-2	CASSPLLAQNTGELFF	TGTGCCAGCTCACCCCTCCTGGCCCAGAACACCGGGGAGCTGTTTTTT
NA	TRBD1	TRBV2	TRBJ2-2	CASRQGIGGELFF	TGTGCCAGCAGACAGGGGATCGGCGGGGAGCTGTTTTTT
NA	NA	TRBV5-1	TRBJ2-3	CASSLPSGITQYF	TGCGCCAGCAGCTTGCCGAGTGGGATCACGCAGTATTTT
NA	NA	TRBV2	TRBJ2-7	CASRETYEQYF	TGTGCCAGCAGGGAGACCTACGAGCAGTACTTC
NA	NA	TRBV5-1	TRBJ2-6	CASSLRAGAAGANVLTF	TGCGCCAGCAGCTTGAGGGCGGGGGCTGCTGGGGCCAACGTCCTGACTTTC
NA	NA	TRBV5-1	TRBJ2-4	CASNQGGGGKNIQYF	TGCGCCAGCAACCAAGGGGGAGGTGGCAAAAACATTCAGTACTTC
few	TRBD1	TRBV5-1	TRBJ2-3	CASRSDRVAADTQYF	TGCGCCAGCAGATCGGACAGGGTCGCCGCAGATACGCAGTATTTT
many	NA	TRBV18	TRBJ1-1	CASSRGMNTEAFF	TGTGCCAGCTCACGAGGGATGAACACTGAAGCTTTCTTT
NA	NA	TRBV9	TRBJ2-1	CASSPYEGVTYNEQFF	TGTGCCAGCAGCCCGTATGAGGGGGTAACCTACAATGAGCAGTTCTTC
NA	NA	TRBV5-1	TRBJ2-1	CASSLDSYNEQFF	TGCGCCAGCAGCTTGGACTCCTACAATGAGCAGTTCTTC
NA	NA	TRBV5-1	TRBJ2-7	CASSLHDEQYF	TGCGCCAGCAGCTTGCATGACGAGCAGTACTTC
few	TRBD2	TRBV5-6	TRBJ2-3	CASSLGGLAGTDTQYF	TGTGCCAGCAGCCTGGGTGGACTAGCGGGCACAGATACGCAGTATTTT
NA	NA	TRBV27	TRBJ1-1	CASSLQTGNTEAFF	TGTGCCAGCAGTTTACAGACAGGGAACACTGAAGCTTTCTTT
NA	TRBD2	TRBV5-4	TRBJ2-1	CASSKGGGMDEQFF	TGTGCCAGCAGTAAAGGCGGGGGGATGGATGAGCAGTTCTTC
NA	TRBD1	TRBV6-5	TRBJ1-1	CASSRDRVNTEAFF	TGTGCCAGCAGTCGGGACAGGGTCAACACTGAAGCTTTCTTT
NA	NA	TRBV30	TRBJ1-6	CAWRWGISDNSPLHF	TGTGCCTGGCGCTGGGGAATTTCCGATAATTCACCCCTCCACTTT
few	NA	TRBV29-1	TRBJ1-3	CSVRTANTIYF	TGCAGCGTCCGGACAGCCAACACCATATATTTT
NA	TRBD1	TRBV29-1	TRBJ1-2	CSVLTGSADGYTF	TGCAGCGTTCTGACAGGGAGCGCCGATGGCTACACCTTC
few	TRBD2	TRBV29-1	TRBJ2-7	CSVELAGGPYEQYF	TGCAGCGTTGAACTAGCGGGAGGGCCTTACGAGCAGTACTTC
NA	TRBD1	TRBV29-1	TRBJ1-1	CSVERRGQGQSFF	TGCAGCGTTGAACGGAGGGGACAGGGGCAATCTTTCTTT
few	NA	TRBV19	TRBJ2-6	CASSIDSGANVLTF	TGTGCCAGTAGTATTGACTCTGGGGCCAACGTCCTGACTTTC